This TCR beta chain was obtained from a study of blood T cells in healthy people across ages. For the second PCR, which ran for roughly 6 to 12 cycles, a sample-barcoded 5' primer and a J-beta primer mix were used. TCRdb analysed the 5' RACE reads with MiXCR anew, one entry per CDR3 protein. The sample lists hundreds of thousands of distinct CDR3 sequences; around half were seen once. Study-wide findings and caveats: In the absence of known donor CMV status, changes in expanded clonotypes were possibly confounded.

As for this clonotype: As yet, its antigen is unknown.

This CDR3 has 13 residues. The V gene's germline CDR1 is SEHNR and CDR2 FQNEAQ (reference sequence). V was shortened by 7 bases and J by 6 bases, with 10 bases between the two germline ends. Sample: blood. The sequence derives from a woman aged 55-70 years in good health. The J gene is TRBJ2-6, the V gene TRBV7-9; maybe TRBD1 (5 bases). The CDR3 spells CASTGIEANVLTF. CDR3 DNA: TGTGCCAGCACAGGGATTGAGGCCAACGTCCTGACTTTC.